The sequence of this TCR beta chain was determined in a study of T cells in Graves' hyperthyroidism and ophthalmopathy. Graves' hyperthyroidism qualified as stable when ophthalmopathy did not progress within 18 months. RNA transcripts yielded amplified TCR beta CDR3 regions. The HTBI primer set served for first-round RT-PCR of the TCR CDR3. MiXCR, run by TCRdb on the multiplex PCR reads, gives a single entry per CDR3 protein. The profile shows about 210,000 distinct CDR3 sequences, 17% of them singletons. This clonotype was counted only a few times. The CDR3 end shows no conserved phenylalanine or tryptophan, and so a read error is likely. The germline CDR1 and CDR2 sequences are MDHEN and SYDVKM. The CDR3 has 13 amino acids. V gave up 6 bases and J gave up 3 bases, with 9 bases separating them.

Sample: blood. The sequence derives from a man between 45 and 60 years old with Graves' hyperthyroidism. The chain joins TRBV28 to TRBJ1-5; TRBD1 is a possible D gene (5 bases). CDR3 coding DNA: TGTGCCAGCAGCTTGGGGACCAATCAGCCCCAGCATCTT. It specifies CASSLGTNQPQHL.